This T cell receptor beta chain is drawn from a study of cytomegalovirus exposure and HLA in healthy donors. Germline lookup yields CDR1 SGHDT and CDR2 YYEEEE. The CDR3 is 15 residues long. The V segment lost 4 bases and the J segment 4 bases; nucleotides outside the gene matches: 7. Repertoires were generated with immunoSEQ multiplex PCR, while TCRdb's copy carries only in-frame clones and drops some. The top ten clones hold over 2% of a sample with some 69,000 clones, approximately 97% of them seen once. The chain links TRBV5-6 to TRBJ1-2; 10 nucleotides agree with TRBD1. Specimen: PBMCs. The TCR originated in a young man in good health and CMV-seronegative. In nucleotides, the CDR3 is TGTGCCAGCAGCCCCGGGACAGGGGACTTCTATGGCTACACCTTC. Its protein is CASSPGTGDFYGYTF.